This TCR beta chain was sequenced during a study of cytomegalovirus exposure and HLA in healthy donors. Study findings and constraints: A later examination showed that TCR association rates differed by HLA locus, with DRB1 most and HLA-C fewest. V- and J-gene trimming in TCR beta was tied to a missense DCLRE1C variant by an analysis performed later. Most of the TCR beta V segments (in an earlier analysis) were productive either about 87% or about 30% of the time. Certain sequence variants were highly shared and formed a cluster, and this cluster was likely a sequencing artifact.

This clone came up once. As yet, its antigen is unknown. This CDR3 is 13 amino acids long. Trimming took off 2 bases at V and 4 bases at J, with 6 bases between the two ends. In germline, CDR1 is SGHTA, CDR2 FQGNSA. The primer mix had 60 Vbeta and 13 Jbeta primers. The assay was immunoSEQ multiplex PCR, and TCRdb's table has in-frame clones only and misses some. Seen here are around 110,000 clones, roughly 69% observed once, and the top ten hold roughly 2.4%. The sample consisted of PBMCs. The sequence was obtained from a woman in her twenties or thirties in good health and CMV-seronegative. The chain carries TRBV7-2 and TRBJ1-3, with D possibly TRBD1 on 6 matching bases. The CDR3 is CASSLQGGNTIYF. The CDR3 nucleotides are TGTGCCAGCAGCTTACAGGGGGGAAACACCATATATTTT.